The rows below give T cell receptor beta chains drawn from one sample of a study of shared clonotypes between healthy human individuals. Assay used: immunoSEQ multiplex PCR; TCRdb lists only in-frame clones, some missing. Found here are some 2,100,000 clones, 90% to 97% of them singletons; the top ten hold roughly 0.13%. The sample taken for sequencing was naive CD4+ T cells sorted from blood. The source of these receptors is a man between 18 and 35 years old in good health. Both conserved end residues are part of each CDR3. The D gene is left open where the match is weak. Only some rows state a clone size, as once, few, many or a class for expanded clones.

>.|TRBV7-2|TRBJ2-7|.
TGTGCCAGCAGACTTCAGGCTTCCTACGAGCAGTACTTC
CASRLQASYEQYF
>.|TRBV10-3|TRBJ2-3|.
TGTGCCATCAGTGAGTCAACAGGGAACCAGATTCGGGCGCAGTATTTT
CAISESTGNQIRAQYF
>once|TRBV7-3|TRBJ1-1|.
TGTGCCAGCAGCTTAAGGAGGGGCGGGAGTACTGAAGCTTTCTTT
CASSLRRGGSTEAFF
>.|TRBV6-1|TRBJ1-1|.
TGTGCCAGAAGTGAAATTGATGGACTAATGAACACTGAAGCTTTCTTT
CARSEIDGLMNTEAFF
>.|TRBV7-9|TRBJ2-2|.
TGTGCCAGCAGCTCCCTAACAGGGTGGTTTAGCACCGGGGAGCTGTTTTTT
CASSSLTGWFSTGELFF
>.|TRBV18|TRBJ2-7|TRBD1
TGTGCCAGCTCCCCCCAGGGGGTTCTCGGCTACGAGCAGTACTTC
CASSPQGVLGYEQYF
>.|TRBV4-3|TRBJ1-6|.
TGCGCCAGCAGCCAAGAGCAGCTCCCTGCTTCACCCCTCCACTTT
CASSQEQLPASPLHF
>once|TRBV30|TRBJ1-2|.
TGTGCCTCCCCAAGTCCCAAGAACTATGGCTACACCTTC
CASPSPKNYGYTF
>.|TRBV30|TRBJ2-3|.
TGTGCCTGGAACAGGTTTACAGATACGCAGTATTTT
CAWNRFTDTQYF
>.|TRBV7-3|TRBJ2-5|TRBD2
TGTGCCACCGCGGGGGGGCCGCAAGAGACCCAGTACTTC
CATAGGPQETQYF
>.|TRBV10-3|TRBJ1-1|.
TGTGCCATCAGTGAGTCGGGAATCCCCTCTGAAGCTTTCTTT
CAISESGIPSEAFF
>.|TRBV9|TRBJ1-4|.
TGTGCCAGCAGCGTAGGCGGGCGACCTAATGAAAAACTGTTTTTT
CASSVGGRPNEKLFF
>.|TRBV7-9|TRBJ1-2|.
TGTGCCAGCAGCCCAGGACAGAACTATGGCTACACCTTC
CASSPGQNYGYTF
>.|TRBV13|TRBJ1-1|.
TGTGCCAGCCAGAGGGAGAACACTGAAGCTTTCTTT
CASQRENTEAFF
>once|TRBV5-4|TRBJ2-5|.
TGTGCCAGCAGCTTGTCGGTCGGGGGCCAAGAGACCCAGTACTTC
CASSLSVGGQETQYF
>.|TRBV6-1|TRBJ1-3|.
TGTGCCATCACCGGGACAAAAGGAAACACCATATATTTT
CAITGTKGNTIYF
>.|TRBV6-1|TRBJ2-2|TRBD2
TGTGCCAGCAGTGAAGCGTGGGCGGGAGTGGCAAACACCGGGGAGCTGTTTTTT
CASSEAWAGVANTGELFF
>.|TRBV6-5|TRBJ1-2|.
TGTGCCAGCAGTTACTCCGGACTAAGGGACTATGGCTACACCTTC
CASSYSGLRDYGYTF
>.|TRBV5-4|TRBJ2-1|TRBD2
TGTGCCAGCAGCTTGTCGTCTAGCGGGATTAATGAGCAGTTCTTC
CASSLSSSGINEQFF
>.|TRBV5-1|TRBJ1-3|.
TGCGCCAGCAGTTACTCGACCCAGGGAGCTGGAAACACCATATATTTT
CASSYSTQGAGNTIYF
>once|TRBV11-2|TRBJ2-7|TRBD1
TGTGCCAGCAGCTTAGTGGTGGGGCAGGGGGTGTCCTACGAGCAGTACTTC
CASSLVVGQGVSYEQYF
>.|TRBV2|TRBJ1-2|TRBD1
TGTGCCAGCACCCGGGACAGGTATGGCTACACCTTC
CASTRDRYGYTF
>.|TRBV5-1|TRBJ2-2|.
TGCGCCAGCAGCCCCGCAGGGAGCGGCACCGGGGAGCTGTTTTTT
CASSPAGSGTGELFF
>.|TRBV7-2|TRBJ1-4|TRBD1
TGTGCCAGCAGCCCCCAGGGGGGATTAGAAAAACTGTTTTTT
CASSPQGGLEKLFF
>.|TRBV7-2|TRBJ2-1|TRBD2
TGTGCCAGTGGCGGGAGGGCCCCTTACAATGAGCAGTTCTTC
CASGGRAPYNEQFF